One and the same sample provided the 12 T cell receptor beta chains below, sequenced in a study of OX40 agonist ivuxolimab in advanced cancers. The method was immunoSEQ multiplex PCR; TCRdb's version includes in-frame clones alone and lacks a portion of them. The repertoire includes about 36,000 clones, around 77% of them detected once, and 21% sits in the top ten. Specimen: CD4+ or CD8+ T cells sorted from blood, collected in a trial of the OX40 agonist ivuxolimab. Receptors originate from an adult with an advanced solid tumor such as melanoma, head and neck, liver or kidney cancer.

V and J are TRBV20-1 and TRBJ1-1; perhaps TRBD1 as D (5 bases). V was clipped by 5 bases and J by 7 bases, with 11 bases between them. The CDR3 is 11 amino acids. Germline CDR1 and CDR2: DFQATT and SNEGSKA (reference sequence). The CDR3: CSASRAVEAFF. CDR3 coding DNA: TGCAGTGCTTCCAGGGCAGTTGAAGCTTTCTTT.

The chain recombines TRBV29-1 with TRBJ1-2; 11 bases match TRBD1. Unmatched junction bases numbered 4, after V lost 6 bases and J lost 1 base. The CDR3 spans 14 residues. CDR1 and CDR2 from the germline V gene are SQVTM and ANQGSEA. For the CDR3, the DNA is TGCAGCGTGGCCGGGACAGGGGGTAACTATGGCTACACCTTC. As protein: CSVAGTGGNYGYTF.

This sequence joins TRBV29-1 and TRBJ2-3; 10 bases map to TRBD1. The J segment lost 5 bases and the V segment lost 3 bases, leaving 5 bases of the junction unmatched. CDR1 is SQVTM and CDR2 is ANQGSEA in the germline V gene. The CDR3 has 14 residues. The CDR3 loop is CSVEDRGYGDTQYF. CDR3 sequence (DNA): TGCAGCGTTGAGGACAGGGGGTATGGAGATACGCAGTATTTT.

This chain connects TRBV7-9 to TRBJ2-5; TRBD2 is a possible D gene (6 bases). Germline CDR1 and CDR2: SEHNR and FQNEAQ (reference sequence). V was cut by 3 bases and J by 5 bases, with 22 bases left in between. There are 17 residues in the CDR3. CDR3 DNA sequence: TGTGCCAGCAGCTTCCTGCCTAACTCGGAGGGCTTGGAGACCCAGTACTTC. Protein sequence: CASSFLPNSEGLETQYF. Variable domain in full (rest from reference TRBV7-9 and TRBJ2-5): DTGVSQNPRHKITKRGQNVTFRCDPISEHNRLYWYRQTLGQGPEFLTYFQNEAQLEKSRLLSDRFSAERPKGSFSTLEIQRTEQGDSAMYLCASSFLPNSEGLETQYFGPGTRLLVL.

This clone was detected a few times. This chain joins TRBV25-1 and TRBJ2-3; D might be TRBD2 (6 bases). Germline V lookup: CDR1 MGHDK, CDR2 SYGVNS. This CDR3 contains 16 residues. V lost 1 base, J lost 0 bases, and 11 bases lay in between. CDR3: CASSEWRDSSTDTQYF. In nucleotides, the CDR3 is TGTGCCAGCAGTGAATGGAGGGATTCTAGCACAGATACGCAGTATTTT.

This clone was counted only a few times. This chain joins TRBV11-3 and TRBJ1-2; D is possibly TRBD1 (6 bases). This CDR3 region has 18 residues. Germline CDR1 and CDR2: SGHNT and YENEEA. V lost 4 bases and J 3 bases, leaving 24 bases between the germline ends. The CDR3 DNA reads TGTGCCAGCAGCTCTCCGGACAGACACCCTACGGCAGACTATGGCTACACCTTC. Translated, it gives CASSSPDRHPTADYGYTF.

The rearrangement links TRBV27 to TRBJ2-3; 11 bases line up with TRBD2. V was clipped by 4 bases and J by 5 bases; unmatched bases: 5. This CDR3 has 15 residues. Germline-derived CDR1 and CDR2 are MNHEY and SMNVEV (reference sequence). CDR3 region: CASSSLGTSGDTQYF. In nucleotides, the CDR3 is TGTGCCAGCAGTTCCCTGGGGACTAGCGGAGATACGCAGTATTTT.

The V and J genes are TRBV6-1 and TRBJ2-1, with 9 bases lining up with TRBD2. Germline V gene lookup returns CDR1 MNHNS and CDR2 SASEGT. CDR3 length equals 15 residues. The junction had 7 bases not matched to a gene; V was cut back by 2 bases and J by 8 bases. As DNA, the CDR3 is TGTGCCAGCAGTGAATTGGGCGGGAGGGCGGATGAGCAGTTCTTC. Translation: CASSELGGRADEQFF.

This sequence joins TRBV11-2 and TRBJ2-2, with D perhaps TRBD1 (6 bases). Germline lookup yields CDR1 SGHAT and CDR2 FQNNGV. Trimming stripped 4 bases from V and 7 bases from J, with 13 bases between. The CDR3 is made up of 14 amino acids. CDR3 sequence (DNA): TGTGCCAGCAGCTCAAACAGGGTAGACGGGGAGCTGTTTTTT. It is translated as CASSSNRVDGELFF.

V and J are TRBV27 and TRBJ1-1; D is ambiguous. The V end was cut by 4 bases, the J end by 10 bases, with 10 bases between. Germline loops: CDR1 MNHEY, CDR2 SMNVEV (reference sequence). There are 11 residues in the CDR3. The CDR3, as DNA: TGTGCCAGCAGTTGGGCGAACAGAGCTTTCTTT. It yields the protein CASSWANRAFF.

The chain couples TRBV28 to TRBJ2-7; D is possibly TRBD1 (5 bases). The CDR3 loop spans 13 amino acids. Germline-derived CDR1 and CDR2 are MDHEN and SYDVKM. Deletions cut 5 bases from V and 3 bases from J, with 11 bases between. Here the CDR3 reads CASSPRTNYEQYF. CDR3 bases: TGTGCCAGCAGTCCCCGGACAAACTACGAGCAGTACTTC.

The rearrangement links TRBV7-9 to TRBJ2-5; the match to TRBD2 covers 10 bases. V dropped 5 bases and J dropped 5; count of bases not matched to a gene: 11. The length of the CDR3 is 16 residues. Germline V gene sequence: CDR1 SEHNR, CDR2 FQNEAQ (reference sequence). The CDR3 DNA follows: TGTGCCAGCAGCGCCCAAAGCGGGGGGGCCGGGGAGACCCAGTACTTC. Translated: CASSAQSGGAGETQYF.